This entry lists 16 T cell receptor beta chains sequenced from one sample in a study of T-cell reconstitution after alpha-beta-depleted transplantation in children. Unique molecular identifiers tagged the TCRbeta library. TCRdb reanalysed the PCR reads using MiXCR and keeps one entry per CDR3 protein. Counted here are about 500,000 distinct CDR3 sequences, approximately 29% occurring once; the ten biggest clones make up less than 2.5%. The sample was PBMCs from the stem cell graft donor, taken from the stem cell graft. Receptors originate from a human donor who donated a stem cell graft to a child with aplastic anemia.

This clonotype was seen a handful of times. This chain uses TRBV5-1 with TRBJ2-3; 11 bases line up with TRBD2. The CDR3 covers 17 residues. The V and J ends lost 0 bases and 1 base, in that order; junction bases with no gene match: 4. Germline CDR1 SGHRS, CDR2 YFSETQ. This CDR3 is CASSLATTSGGTDTQYF. The DNA of the CDR3 is TGCGCCAGCAGCTTGGCTACGACTAGCGGGGGCACAGATACGCAGTATTTT.

V gene TRBV7-9 combines with J gene TRBJ2-1; 7 bases are shared with TRBD1. Trimming took 5 bases from V and 2 from J; bases not matched to a gene: 9. Germline V CDR1 and CDR2: SEHNR, FQNEAQ (reference sequence). The CDR3 is 16 amino acids. CDR3 DNA sequence: TGTGCCAGCAGCCCTTGGTGGGACAGAACCTACAATGAGCAGTTCTTC. It is translated as CASSPWWDRTYNEQFF.

This clonotype has just a few counts. CDR3 bases: TGTGCCAGCAGTTTACCCTGGTCTAGCGGGTACTCCTACGAGCAGTACTTC. It yields the protein CASSLPWSSGYSYEQYF. This chain joins TRBV12-3 or TRBV12-4 and TRBJ2-7; the match to TRBD2 covers 8 bases. J was trimmed by 0 bases and V by 2 bases; bases with no gene match: 9. The CDR3 covers 17 residues.

The chain carries TRBV7-3 and TRBJ2-1; 13 bases are shared with TRBD2. The CDR3 loop spans 15 amino acids. V lost 5 bases, J lost 10 bases, and 8 bases stayed unmatched. The germline gives CDR1 SGHTA, CDR2 FQGTGA. The CDR3 loop reads CASSLGLAGPEEQFF. Written as DNA, the CDR3 is TGTGCCAGCAGCCTGGGACTAGCGGGACCTGAGGAGCAGTTCTTC.

The chain recombines TRBV12-3 or TRBV12-4 with TRBJ2-2; 8 bases line up with TRBD1. This CDR3 has 14 residues. The V and J ends lost 3 bases and 6 bases, in that order; junction bases with no gene match: 3. CDR3 loop: CASSFGQGAGELFF. The CDR3 bases are TGTGCCAGCAGTTTTGGACAGGGAGCCGGGGAGCTGTTTTTT.

The V and J genes are TRBV7-2 and TRBJ1-3; D remains ambiguous. V was cut by 5 bases and J by 4 bases, with 9 bases left in between. Germline loops: CDR1 SGHTA, CDR2 FQGNSA. CDR3 length: 13 amino acids. CDR3 nucleotides: TGTGCCAGCAGCCCAGGACGGGGAAACACCATATATTTT. This encodes CASSPGRGNTIYF.

The chain links TRBV20-1 to TRBJ2-1; D is ambiguous. The CDR3 is 14 residues long. V lost 2 bases, J lost 2 bases, and 10 bases lay in between. Germline CDR1 is DFQATT and CDR2 is SNEGSKA (reference sequence). CDR3: CSARPPATYNEQFF. CDR3 bases: TGCAGTGCTAGACCGCCGGCCACCTACAATGAGCAGTTCTTC.

The CDR3: CASRPDRGNTGELFF. The CDR3 coding sequence is TGTGCCAGCAGACCGGACAGGGGAAACACCGGGGAGCTGTTTTTT. This chain connects TRBV12-3 or TRBV12-4 to TRBJ2-2; 9 nucleotides align to TRBD1. V lost 6 bases, J lost 2 bases, and 4 bases stayed unmatched. This CDR3 comprises 15 residues.

The rearrangement uses TRBV7-2 and TRBJ1-1; the D gene is possibly TRBD1 (6 bases). CDR1 and CDR2 (germline): SGHTA, FQGNSA. There are 15 residues in the CDR3. Trimming pared 3 bases from V and 0 bases from J, leaving 11 bases between. In DNA form, the CDR3 reads TGTGCCAGCAGCTTTTACAGGGACGTGAACACTGAAGCTTTCTTT. Translation gives CASSFYRDVNTEAFF.

This chain connects TRBV9 to TRBJ2-2; D remains unclear. Germline V gene sequence: CDR1 SGDLS, CDR2 YYNGEE. V was cut by 3 bases and J by 6 bases, with 12 bases left in between. The CDR3 has 14 amino acids. CDR3 nucleotides: TGTGCCAGCAGCGGATACAATCAACCCGGGGAGCTGTTTTTT. It encodes CASSGYNQPGELFF.

This clonotype has just a few counts. The chain employs TRBV4-1 and TRBJ2-1, with 10 bases identical to TRBD2. Germline assignment: CDR1 MGHRA and CDR2 YSYEKL. CDR3 length equals 16 residues. The junction had 7 bases not matched to a gene; V was cut back by 0 bases and J by 8 bases. The CDR3 spells CASSQDPSGSWDEQFF. The DNA of the CDR3 is TGCGCCAGCAGCCAAGATCCTAGCGGGAGTTGGGATGAGCAGTTCTTC.

This clonotype was counted ten times or more. The CDR3 sequence: CASSWGQGGSPLHF. CDR3 bases: TGCGCCAGCAGCTGGGGACAGGGAGGTTCACCCCTCCACTTT. This chain uses TRBV5-1 with TRBJ1-6; the match to TRBD1 covers 9 bases. The trim removed 3 bases at V and 9 bases at J, leaving 4 bases unmatched. CDR3 size: 14 residues. Germline values: CDR1 SGHRS, CDR2 YFSETQ.

The chain carries TRBV6-2 or TRBV6-3 and TRBJ1-4; D is possibly TRBD1 (5 bases). Deletions cut 8 bases from V and 8 bases from J, with 18 bases between. The germline V gene encodes CDR1 MNHEY and CDR2 SVGEGT. There are 14 residues in the CDR3. The CDR3 region is CASGGAGSGEKLFF. The CDR3 region has the DNA TGTGCCAGCGGCGGGGCAGGGTCGGGCGAAAAACTGTTTTTT.

This sequence joins TRBV4-3 and TRBJ2-2; the D gene is possibly TRBD1 (5 bases). V was pared by 0 bases and J by 6 bases, with 11 bases between. The CDR3 loop spans 15 amino acids. The V gene's germline CDR1 is LGHNA and CDR2 YSLEER. The CDR3 bases are TGCGCCAGCAGCCAAGAGGTCGCCAGGGCCGGGGAGCTGTTTTTT. This translates into CASSQEVARAGELFF.

The V and J genes are TRBV7-2 and TRBJ2-5; 12 bases align to TRBD2. After removal of 4 bases from V and 5 bases from J, the junction contained 5 bases not matched to a gene. In germline, CDR1 is SGHTA, CDR2 FQGNSA. This CDR3 contains 15 residues. The CDR3 region has the DNA TGTGCCAGCAGCTCCACCACTAGCGGGGGGGAGACCCAGTACTTC. Translated: CASSSTTSGGETQYF.

As to this clonotype: An end of the junction differs from the germline gene, which may be a read error. J is TRBJ1-2 and V is TRBV7-6; possibly TRBD1 for D (5 bases). CDR1 and CDR2 (germline): SGHVS, FNYEAQ. The CDR3 runs to 13 residues. The CDR3 sequence is CASSLVVRGHLSF. The CDR3 coding sequence is TGTGCCAGCAGCTTAGTCGTCCGGGGCCACCTCTCCTTC.